The 28 T cell receptor beta chains below all came from one sample that was sequenced in a study of early T cells in non-severe SARS-CoV-2 infection. TCRdb itself ran the 5' RACE reads through MiXCR, one entry per CDR3 protein. The sample lists about 56,000 distinct CDR3 sequences, under 12% occurring once. The sample comprised whole blood. The receptors originated from an adult who was a healthcare worker with PCR-confirmed SARS-CoV-2 infection or an uninfected control (not recorded which).

The V gene is TRBV20-1, the J gene TRBJ2-7, with D possibly being TRBD1 (6 bases). Trimming took off 4 bases at V and 0 bases at J, with 10 bases between the two ends. CDR1 is DFQATT and CDR2 is SNEGSKA in the germline V gene (reference sequence). The CDR3 is 13 amino acids. The CDR3 DNA reads as TGCAGTGCTATAAGGGACAACTCCTACGAGCAGTACTTC. Protein sequence: CSAIRDNSYEQYF.

On this clonotype: A much larger clone differs from this one at a single base, so this may be a read error. The V gene is TRBV12-3 or TRBV12-4, the J gene TRBJ2-1; D gene ambiguous. The CDR3 covers 12 residues. CDR3 nucleotide sequence: TGTGCCAGCAGTTTTGCATCGGATGAGCAGTCCTTC. Its translation: CASSFASDEQSF.

This clonotype came up many times. The chain links TRBV11-2 to TRBJ2-7; D may match TRBD1 or TRBD2 (6 bases each). The CDR3 consists of 15 residues. The germline V gene encodes CDR1 SGHAT and CDR2 FQNNGV. V dropped 1 base and J dropped 3 bases, with 13 bases sitting between them. The CDR3 is CASSLGGQGLYEQYF. The CDR3 DNA follows: TGTGCCAGCAGCTTAGGGGGGCAGGGACTCTACGAGCAGTACTTC.

This clonotype was found many times. This chain links TRBV4-3 with TRBJ2-2, with 13 bases aligning to TRBD2. Germline-derived CDR1 and CDR2 are LGHNA and YSLEER. After removal of 1 base from V and 11 bases from J, the junction contained 1 base not matched to a gene. CDR3 length: 14 residues. The CDR3 coding sequence is TGCGCCAGCAGCCAAGGGGGACTAGCGGGAGAGCTGTTTTTT. It specifies CASSQGGLAGELFF.

This clonotype was counted ten times or more. The chain is built from TRBV29-1 and TRBJ2-7; the match to TRBD1 covers 9 bases. The CDR3 is 14 residues long. The V gene end was trimmed by 6 bases and the J gene end by 1 base; junction bases not matched to a gene: 7. Germline V CDR1 and CDR2: SQVTM, ANQGSEA. CDR3 nucleotides: TGCAGCGTCAGACAGGGACAGGGTTCCTACGAGCAGTACTTC. Its translation is CSVRQGQGSYEQYF.

This sequence joins TRBV7-9 and TRBJ2-3; the D call may be TRBD1 or TRBD2 (6 bases each). Trimming removed 4 bases at V and 2 bases at J, with 19 bases between. The CDR3 runs 17 residues. The germline CDR1 and CDR2 sequences are SEHNR and FQNEAQ (reference sequence). The CDR3 reads CASSSPGGGGDTDTQYF. CDR3 nucleotides: TGTGCCAGCAGCTCCCCCGGCGGAGGGGGAGACACAGATACGCAGTATTTT.

This clonotype was counted many times. This chain uses TRBV27 with TRBJ1-5; possibly TRBD1 for D (5 bases). Germline V gene sequence: CDR1 MNHEY, CDR2 SMNVEV (reference sequence). With 5 bases removed from V and 0 bases from J, the gap between germline ends came to 8 bases. The CDR3 is made up of 14 amino acids. CDR3 coding DNA: TGTGCCAGCAGTGCACAGGATAGCAATCAGCCCCAGCATTTT. Translation: CASSAQDSNQPQHF.

V gene TRBV29-1 combines with J gene TRBJ1-1, with D possibly matching TRBD1 (6 bases). The germline CDR1 and CDR2 sequences are SQVTM and ANQGSEA. V was shortened by 4 bases and J by 5 bases, with 17 bases between the two germline ends. The CDR3 has 14 amino acids. The CDR3 sequence: CSVVVGGSVTEAFF. The CDR3 nucleotides read TGCAGCGTTGTTGTAGGGGGTTCGGTGACTGAAGCTTTCTTT. Supplemented by reference TRBV29-1 and TRBJ1-1, the full variable domain reads SAVISQKPSRDICQRGTSLTIQCQVDSQVTMMFWYRQQPGQSLTLIATANQGSEATYESGFVIDKFPISRPNLTFSTLTVSNMSPEDSSIYLCSVVVGGSVTEAFFGQGTRLTVV.

V is TRBV29-1 and J is TRBJ2-1; D is unclear. Germline V CDR1 and CDR2: SQVTM, ANQGSEA. This CDR3 region has 12 residues. With 5 bases removed from V and 0 bases from J, the gap between germline ends came to 5 bases. The CDR3 sequence is CSVLSSYNEQFF. Here the CDR3 DNA reads TGCAGCGTTCTGAGCTCCTACAATGAGCAGTTCTTC.

This clonotype was counted at least ten times. The chain carries TRBV3-1 and TRBJ2-6; 8 positions agree with TRBD2. From germline, CDR1 is LGHDT and CDR2 YNNKEL (reference sequence). The CDR3 contains 17 residues. With V trimmed by 6 bases and J by 0 bases, 7 bases remained unmatched. For the CDR3, the DNA is TGTGCCAGCAGGGAGCGTCTAGCGGGCTCTGGGGCCAACGTCCTGACTTTC. It codes for CASRERLAGSGANVLTF.

The table lists this clonotype with many counts. The rearrangement joins TRBV27 to TRBJ2-3; D unresolved. Germline CDR1 reads MNHEY; CDR2 reads SMNVEV (reference sequence). The CDR3 is 14 amino acids. V was shortened by 1 base and J by 1 base, with 6 bases between the two germline ends. CDR3 region: CASSLWARTDTQYF. In DNA, the CDR3 is TGTGCCAGCAGTTTATGGGCCCGCACAGATACGCAGTATTTT.

The rearrangement joins TRBV20-1 to TRBJ2-1; the D is unclear. Germline V CDR1 and CDR2: DFQATT, SNEGSKA (reference sequence). V was shortened by 3 bases and J by 8 bases, with 17 bases between the two germline ends. There are 14 residues in the CDR3. In nucleotides, the CDR3 is TGCAGTGCTAGGAGTGGGATCAATAGGTATGAGCAGTTCTTC. This translates into CSARSGINRYEQFF.

This clonotype was counted only a few times. The V call is TRBV3-1, the J call TRBJ2-5; TRBD2 might be the D (6 bases). Germline V CDR1 and CDR2: LGHDT, YNNKEL (reference sequence). Trimming cost V 1 base and J 5 bases, with 17 bases left between them. The CDR3 consists of 16 residues. This CDR3 is CASSQGGVTLAETQYF. In DNA form, the CDR3 reads TGTGCCAGCAGCCAAGGCGGGGTCACGCTAGCTGAGACCCAGTACTTC.

As regards this clonotype: A much larger clone differs from this one at a single base, so this may be a read error. The rearrangement uses TRBV2 and TRBJ2-3; 8 positions match TRBD2. V shed 3 bases and J 0 bases; nucleotides not matched to a gene: 8. Germline assignment: CDR1 SNHLY and CDR2 FYNNEI. The CDR3 covers 17 residues. The CDR3 nucleotides are TGTGCCAGCAGTGACGGGGGGGGCTCTATCAGCACAGATACGCAGTATTTT. This codes for CASSDGGGSISTDTQYF. The full variable domain, its missing parts supplied by reference TRBV2 and TRBJ2-3, is EPEVTQTPSHQVTQMGQEVILRCVPISNHLYFYWYRQILGQKVEFLVSFYNNEISEKSEIFDDQFSVERPDGSNFTLKIRSTKLEDSAMYFCASSDGGGSISTDTQYFGPGTRLTVL.

This clonotype has only a few counts. The chain links TRBV18 to TRBJ2-1, with D perhaps TRBD1 or TRBD2 (5 bases each). Trimming took off 0 bases at V and 5 bases at J, with 14 bases between the two ends. CDR3 length: 16 amino acids. Germline-derived CDR1 and CDR2 are KGHSH and LQKENI. CDR3 DNA: TGTGCCAGCTCACCACCGGGACGAGCGATGAACAATGAGCAGTTCTTC. Translated, it gives CASSPPGRAMNNEQFF.

The CDR3 spells CASSFGFRNTEAFF. CDR3 bases: TGTGCCAGCAGTTTCGGTTTTCGGAACACTGAAGCTTTCTTT. The J gene is TRBJ1-1, the V gene TRBV28, with D uncertain. V was trimmed by 3 bases and J by 1 base, leaving 9 bases between them. This CDR3 contains 14 residues. CDR1 MDHEN and CDR2 SYDVKM come from the germline V gene.

In its sample, this clonotype was seen many times. The V gene is TRBV7-2, the J gene TRBJ1-2; a possible D gene is TRBD1 (5 bases). The CDR3 loop spans 16 amino acids. Trimming removed 4 bases from V and 8 bases from J, with 23 bases in between. Germline V lookup: CDR1 SGHTA, CDR2 FQGNSA. The CDR3 reads CASSSYNPGTLGGYTF. The CDR3 DNA is TGTGCCAGCAGCTCTTACAACCCCGGGACCCTGGGCGGCTACACCTTC.

V is TRBV5-5 and J is TRBJ1-5; 7 nucleotides match TRBD1. The J segment lost 0 bases and the V segment lost 4 bases, leaving 4 bases of the junction unmatched. The CDR3 runs 15 residues. CDR1 is SGHKS, CDR2 YYEKEE, per germline (reference sequence). The CDR3 coding sequence is TGTGCCAGCAGCCAGGGGGAGTATAGCAATCAGCCCCAGCATTTT. It encodes CASSQGEYSNQPQHF.

This clonotype appeared many times. Here the CDR3 reads CSAGSTGTYNEQFF. The CDR3 nucleotides are TGCAGTGCTGGATCAACCGGGACCTACAATGAGCAGTTCTTC. This sequence joins TRBV20-1 and TRBJ2-1; maybe TRBD2 (5 bases). CDR1 is DFQATT and CDR2 is SNEGSKA in the germline V gene (reference sequence). Trimming shortened V by 5 bases and J by 2 bases, and 13 bases separated the two germline ends. The CDR3 is 14 residues long.

Comments on this clonotype: A much larger clone sits a single nucleotide away, making a read error possible. This chain joins TRBV7-2 and TRBJ2-2, with a tentative D call TRBD1 (6 bases). The CDR3 consists of 12 residues. The germline gives CDR1 SGHTA, CDR2 FQGNSA. The CDR3 protein is CVSSYRVGELFF. The CDR3 region has the DNA TGTGTCAGCAGCTACAGGGTGGGGGAGCTGTTTTTT.

The V and J genes are TRBV5-5 and TRBJ1-2; 8 bases map to TRBD1. Trimming took 3 bases from V and 7 from J; bases not matched to a gene: 11. This CDR3 is 15 amino acids long. Germline CDR1 and CDR2: SGHKS and YYEKEE (reference sequence). CDR3 region: CASSSYMTGEGGYTF. CDR3 sequence (DNA): TGTGCCAGCAGCTCCTACATGACAGGGGAAGGTGGCTACACCTTC.

The chain uses TRBV18 and TRBJ1-2, with D perhaps TRBD1 (6 bases). This CDR3 is 13 amino acids long. The germline V and J ends were trimmed by 3 bases and 3 bases, with 8 bases remaining between them. Germline V CDR1 and CDR2: KGHSH, LQKENI. CDR3 coding DNA: TGTGCCAGCTCACCGGCAGGGGACTATGGCTACACCTTC. Translating gives CASSPAGDYGYTF.

This clonotype was found many times. The chain employs TRBV10-3 and TRBJ1-1; TRBD1 matches at 7 bases. The CDR3 has 15 amino acids. Trimming removed 0 bases from V and 0 bases from J; junction bases left unmatched: 1. Germline V CDR1 and CDR2: ENHRY, SYGVKD. CDR3 nucleotide sequence: TGTGCCATCAGTGAGTCAGGGGGCCTGAACACTGAAGCTTTCTTT. This gives the protein CAISESGGLNTEAFF.

In this sample, this clonotype turned up many times. The chain carries TRBV27 and TRBJ2-3; D may be TRBD1 (5 bases). This CDR3 contains 14 residues. Deletions cut 7 bases from V and 1 base from J, with 12 bases between. The germline CDR1 and CDR2 sequences are MNHEY and SMNVEV (reference sequence). The CDR3 loop reads CASNPWGGTDTQYF. In DNA form, the CDR3 reads TGTGCCAGCAATCCTTGGGGCGGCACAGATACGCAGTATTTT.

This clonotype was seen only a few times. The rearrangement joins TRBV5-1 to TRBJ1-1, with D possibly TRBD1 on 5 matching bases. Looked up from germline, CDR1 is SGHRS and CDR2 is YFSETQ. V lost 1 base to trimming and J lost 0 bases, with 7 bases between them. The CDR3 is 14 amino acids. CDR3 sequence (DNA): TGCGCCAGCAGCTTGCAGGACATGAACACTGAAGCTTTCTTT. It is translated as CASSLQDMNTEAFF.

The table lists this clonotype with many counts. The chain has TRBV6-4 and TRBJ2-3, with D possibly TRBD2 on 6 matching bases. The CDR3 sequence is 15 residues long. CDR1 MRHNA and CDR2 SNTAGT come from the germline V gene. V was shortened by 4 bases and J by 4 bases, with 15 bases between the two germline ends. CDR3 nucleotide sequence: TGTGCCAGCAGTGCCTGGGACTCCTCTCCAGATACGCAGTATTTT. Translated, it gives CASSAWDSSPDTQYF.

This clonotype was counted many times. V gene TRBV11-2 combines with J gene TRBJ2-7; a possible D gene is TRBD1 (5 bases). V was trimmed by 1 base and J by 0 bases, leaving 10 bases between them. Germline V CDR1 and CDR2: SGHAT, FQNNGV. The CDR3 extends over 15 amino acids. This CDR3 reads CASSLALDNSYEQYF. CDR3 coding DNA: TGTGCCAGCAGCTTAGCTCTGGACAACTCCTACGAGCAGTACTTC.

This clonotype was found a few times. The chain combines TRBV7-6 with TRBJ2-3; possible D gene TRBD2, 6 bases. This CDR3 comprises 16 residues. Deletions cut 4 bases from V and 3 bases from J, with 17 bases between. Germline-derived CDR1 and CDR2 are SGHVS and FNYEAQ. CDR3 sequence (DNA): TGTGCCAGCAGCTCCATAGCGGAGGGTGGGACAGATACGCAGTATTTT. Amino acids: CASSSIAEGGTDTQYF.